The 22 T cell receptor beta chains reported below all come from one sample, sequenced in a study of blood T cell repertoires in COVID-19. Assay: immunoSEQ multiplex PCR; the TCRdb copy retains only in-frame clones and omits some. The repertoire holds roughly 330,000 clones, with more than 70% as singletons. Sample: PBMCs or T cells enriched from blood (not recorded which). The source is a woman younger than 45 who had recovered from COVID-19.

Comment on this clone: This specimen includes other DNA sequences encoding the same CDR3. This chain joins TRBV7-2 and TRBJ1-5, with unresolved D. The CDR3 is made up of 13 amino acids. Germline V gene sequence: CDR1 SGHTA, CDR2 FQGNSA. Trimming shortened V by 2 bases and J by 2 bases, and 4 bases separated the two germline ends. The CDR3 loop is CASSLRGNQPQHF. The CDR3 coding sequence is TGTGCCAGCAGCTTAAGAGGCAATCAGCCCCAGCATTTT. The full variable domain, completed using reference TRBV7-2 and TRBJ1-5, is GAGVSQSPSNKVTEKGKDVELRCDPISGHTALYWYRQSLGQGLEFLIYFQGNSAPDKSGLPSDRFSAERTGGSVSTLTIQRTQQEDSAVYLCASSLRGNQPQHFGDGTRLSIL.

The count of this clone is one. The V and J genes are TRBV6-2 or TRBV6-3 and TRBJ2-2, with a tentative D call TRBD1 (6 bases). CDR1 MNHEY and CDR2 SVGEGT come from the germline V gene. V dropped 0 bases and J dropped 5 bases, with 13 bases sitting between them. CDR3 length: 16 amino acids. The CDR3 loop reads CASSYSKGVRTGELFF. The CDR3 nucleotides read TGTGCCAGCAGTTACTCTAAGGGGGTGCGGACCGGGGAGCTGTTTTTT.

This clone was seen just once. The chain uses TRBV6-2 or TRBV6-3 and TRBJ2-1; 10 bases line up with TRBD2. Germline lookup yields CDR1 MNHEY and CDR2 SVGEGT. Germline trimming cut 3 bases from V and 10 bases from J; bases unmatched to any gene: 9. This CDR3 contains 15 residues. CDR3 amino acids: CASSYEGTSAWEQFF. DNA for the CDR3: TGTGCCAGCAGTTATGAAGGGACTAGCGCTTGGGAGCAGTTCTTC.

The rearrangement links TRBV19 to TRBJ2-3, with D tentatively TRBD1 (5 bases). Germline CDR1 reads LNHDA; CDR2 reads SQIVND (reference sequence). V was trimmed by 4 bases and J by 5 bases, leaving 13 bases between them. CDR3 length: 14 amino acids. The CDR3 reads CASSTLGRGDTQYF. For the CDR3, the DNA is TGTGCCAGTAGTACCTTGGGAAGGGGAGATACGCAGTATTTT.

The DNA of the CDR3 is TGTGCCAGTAGTTATGGACTAGCGATTAACAATGAGCAGTTCTTC. Its protein product is CASSYGLAINNEQFF. The J gene is TRBJ2-1, the V gene TRBV19, with 9 bases lining up with TRBD2. CDR1 LNHDA and CDR2 SQIVND come from the germline V gene (reference sequence). With V trimmed by 5 bases and J by 5 bases, 7 bases remained unmatched. There are 15 residues in the CDR3.

V usage is TRBV13 and J usage is TRBJ1-4; TRBD1 matches 10 bases. The J segment lost 13 bases and the V segment lost 3 bases, leaving 8 bases of the junction unmatched. The CDR3 contains 14 residues. Germline lookup yields CDR1 PRHDT and CDR2 FYEKMQ (reference sequence). CDR3 region: CASSFGTGAIGLFF. The CDR3 coding sequence is TGTGCCAGCAGCTTCGGGACAGGGGCTATAGGACTGTTTTTT.

A single count supports this clone. The chain joins TRBV21-1 to TRBJ2-2; the table's D call, TRBD2, has no DNA check behind it. TRBV21-1 is marked as a pseudogene. The CDR3 spans 17 residues. CDR3 sequence reads: CASSKRLAGGNTGELFF. The CDR3 bases are TGTGCCAGCAGCAAACGATTAGCGGGGGGAAACACCGGGGAGCTGTTTTTT.

The chain has TRBV13 and TRBJ2-6; D might be TRBD1 (7 bases). V was shortened by 3 bases and J by 2 bases, with 14 bases between the two germline ends. Germline V gene data show CDR1 as PRHDT and CDR2 as FYEKMQ (reference sequence). The CDR3 sequence is 17 residues long. The CDR3 sequence is CASSFQGGRTGANVLTF. As DNA, the CDR3 is TGTGCCAGCAGCTTCCAGGGGGGAAGGACTGGGGCCAACGTCCTGACTTTC.

The chain couples TRBV5-1 to TRBJ2-2, with D maybe TRBD1 (5 bases). CDR3 length equals 15 residues. Trimming left V 2 bases short and J 1 base short, with 9 bases between. Germline V gene lookup returns CDR1 SGHRS and CDR2 YFSETQ. CDR3 in amino acids: CASSFGALNTGELFF. The CDR3 DNA reads TGCGCCAGCAGCTTTGGGGCCCTGAACACCGGGGAGCTGTTTTTT.

The rearrangement links TRBV27 to TRBJ2-7, with TRBD2 matching 9 bases. The CDR3 has 15 residues. Germline V CDR1 and CDR2: MNHEY, SMNVEV (reference sequence). V was pared by 4 bases and J by 2 bases, with 6 bases of the junction left unmatched. CDR3 in amino acids: CASSWLAGAAYEQYF. CDR3 nucleotides: TGTGCCAGCAGTTGGTTAGCGGGGGCCGCCTACGAGCAGTACTTC.

V is TRBV5-8 and J is TRBJ2-7, with a weak D call TRBD2 (5 bases). Germline values: CDR1 SGHTS, CDR2 YDEGEE. CDR3 length equals 13 residues. V was pared by 2 bases and J by 7 bases, with 13 bases between. Here the CDR3 reads CASSFTRRGEQYF. Here the CDR3 DNA reads TGTGCCAGCAGCTTTACCAGAAGAGGGGAGCAGTACTTC.

The chain recombines TRBV19 with TRBJ2-2; D gene unclear. This CDR3 spans 13 amino acids. CDR1 LNHDA and CDR2 SQIVND come from the germline V gene (reference sequence). The V end lost 5 bases, the J end lost 3 bases, and 7 bases lay between the germline ends. CDR3 sequence reads: CASSGQYTGELFF. For the CDR3, the DNA is TGTGCCAGTAGTGGTCAGTACACCGGGGAGCTGTTTTTT.

A single count supports this clone. The chain combines TRBV28 with TRBJ1-5; D is possibly TRBD1 (6 bases). This CDR3 is 16 amino acids long. The germline V and J ends were trimmed by 4 bases and 4 bases, with 17 bases remaining between them. CDR1 MDHEN and CDR2 SYDVKM come from the germline V gene. The CDR3 sequence: CASSSLGAQGNQPQHF. CDR3 nucleotides: TGTGCCAGCAGTTCCCTCGGGGCCCAGGGGAATCAGCCCCAGCATTTT.

This chain's CDR3 is CASSSKRGSDSNEAFF. CDR3 coding DNA: TGTGCCAGCAGCTCCAAGAGGGGATCGGACAGTAATGAAGCTTTCTTT. V and J are TRBV7-3 and TRBJ1-1; tentative D call: TRBD1 (6 bases). The CDR3 consists of 16 residues. The germline V and J ends were trimmed by 4 bases and 7 bases, with 22 bases remaining between them. Germline assignment: CDR1 SGHTA and CDR2 FQGTGA. The variable domain in full, completed from reference TRBV7-3 and TRBJ1-1, reads GAGVSQTPSNKVTEKGKYVELRCDPISGHTALYWYRQSLGQGPEFLIYFQGTGAADDSGLPNDRFFAVRPEGSVSTLKIQRTERGDSAVYLCASSSKRGSDSNEAFFGQGTRLTVV.

The CDR3, as DNA: TGTGCCTGGAGTGTTTTAGAGTATAATTCACCCCTCCACTTT. Protein: CAWSVLEYNSPLHF. The chain joins TRBV30 to TRBJ1-6, with D uncertain. Per the germline V gene, CDR1 is GTSNPN and CDR2 is SVGIG (reference sequence). This CDR3 region has 14 residues. Trimming shortened V by 0 bases and J by 4 bases, and 7 bases separated the two germline ends.

A single count supports this clone. The chain is built from TRBV12-3 or TRBV12-4 and TRBJ2-1; D is undetermined. Trimming took off 5 bases at V and 8 bases at J, with 13 bases between the two ends. There are 13 residues in the CDR3. In nucleotides, the CDR3 is TGTGCCAGCAGTCCAACTCGTCTTGATGAGCAGTTCTTC. Translated: CASSPTRLDEQFF.

The J gene is TRBJ1-2, the V gene TRBV5-4, with TRBD1 matching 11 bases. V was pared by 4 bases and J by 4 bases, with 3 bases of the junction left unmatched. This CDR3 spans 14 amino acids. Germline V lookup: CDR1 SGHNT, CDR2 YYREEE (reference sequence). The CDR3 protein is CASSRDRGSYGYTF. The CDR3 DNA reads TGTGCCAGCAGCAGGGACAGGGGGAGCTATGGCTACACCTTC.

The chain employs TRBV28 and TRBJ1-2; D gene uncertain. There are 18 residues in the CDR3. The germline CDR1 and CDR2 sequences are MDHEN and SYDVKM. With 1 base removed from V and 2 bases from J, the gap between germline ends came to 20 bases. CDR3: CASSLYPATGFRNYGYTF. As DNA, the CDR3 is TGTGCCAGCAGTTTATACCCGGCGACGGGGTTCAGGAACTATGGCTACACCTTC.

This sequence joins TRBV7-9 and TRBJ1-6; tentative D call: TRBD1 (6 bases). The germline V gene encodes CDR1 SEHNR and CDR2 FQNEAQ (reference sequence). Between the trimmed V and J ends, which lost 1 base and 7 bases, there was a span of 8 bases. The CDR3 runs to 14 residues. The CDR3, as DNA: TGTGCCAGCAGCTTAGGGGGGCTGAATTCACCCCTCCACTTT. It is translated as CASSLGGLNSPLHF.

V usage is TRBV18 and J usage is TRBJ2-3; D ambiguous. This CDR3 comprises 16 residues. With 3 bases removed from V and 1 base from J, the gap between germline ends came to 14 bases. Germline V CDR1 and CDR2: KGHSH, LQKENI. Here the CDR3 reads CASSPGEFFGTDTQYF. In DNA form, the CDR3 reads TGTGCCAGCTCACCTGGAGAATTTTTCGGCACAGATACGCAGTATTTT.

The table lists this clone with a few counts. The chain couples TRBV5-1 to TRBJ1-5; D is unclear. Germline assignment: CDR1 SGHRS and CDR2 YFSETQ. The ends were cut back, 2 bases at V and 6 bases at J, with 9 bases in the middle. The CDR3 has 13 residues. As DNA, the CDR3 is TGCGCCAGCAGCTTCTCCTCGGGTCAGCCCCAGCATTTT. Protein sequence: CASSFSSGQPQHF.

The chain uses TRBV2 and TRBJ2-2, with a possible D match to TRBD2 (6 bases). CDR3 length: 14 amino acids. V lost 4 bases to trimming and J lost 6 bases, with 12 bases between them. Germline values: CDR1 SNHLY, CDR2 FYNNEI. CDR3 residues: CASSALRGPGELFF. Here the CDR3 DNA reads TGTGCCAGCAGTGCCTTGCGGGGACCCGGGGAGCTGTTTTTT.